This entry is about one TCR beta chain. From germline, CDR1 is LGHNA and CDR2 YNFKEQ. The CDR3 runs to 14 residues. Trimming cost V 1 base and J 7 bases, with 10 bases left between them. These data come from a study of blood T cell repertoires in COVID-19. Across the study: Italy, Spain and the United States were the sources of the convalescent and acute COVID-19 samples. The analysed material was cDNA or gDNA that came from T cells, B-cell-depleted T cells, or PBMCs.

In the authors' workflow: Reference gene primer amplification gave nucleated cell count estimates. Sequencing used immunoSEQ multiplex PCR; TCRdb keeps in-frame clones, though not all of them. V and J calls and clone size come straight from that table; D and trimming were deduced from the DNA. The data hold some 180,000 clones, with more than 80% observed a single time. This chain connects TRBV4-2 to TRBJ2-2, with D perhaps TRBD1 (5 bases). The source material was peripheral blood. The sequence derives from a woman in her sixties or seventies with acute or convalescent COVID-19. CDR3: CASSQGGRIGELFF. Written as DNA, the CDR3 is TGTGCCAGCAGCCAAGGGGGCAGGATCGGGGAGCTGTTTTTT.